One T cell receptor beta chain is described in this entry. From germline, CDR1 is LNHNV and CDR2 YYDKDF (reference sequence). V shed 5 bases and J shed 9 bases, with 11 bases lying between them. This CDR3 is built from 12 residues. This sample was taken from a study of blood T cells in healthy people across ages. Primed by a sample-barcoded 5' primer and a J-beta primer mix, a second PCR proceeded for 7 to 11 cycles. TCRdb recomputed calls from the 5' RACE reads with MiXCR, one row per CDR3 protein. The sample includes about 640,000 distinct CDR3 sequences, about 43% seen only once; the top ten take around 30%.

The chain couples TRBV15 to TRBJ2-1; D ambiguous. Sequencing was done on a sample of blood. This TCR came from a man at least 80 years old in good health. For the CDR3, the DNA is TGTGCCACCAGCTTGACCTGGGGTGAGCAGTTCTTC. Protein sequence: CATSLTWGEQFF.